This TCR beta chain was recovered during a study of pediatric ulcerative colitis (dated by TCRdb to the late 2010s). A note on the overall study: Among the ulcerative colitis patients, about seven had pancolitis and two had left-sided colitis, and histology in every patient was consistent with ulcerative colitis. About 10 newly diagnosed, treatment-naive pediatric ulcerative colitis patients and a few non-IBD control children each provided paired blood and rectal samples. The Pediatric Ulcerative Colitis Activity Index classified a couple of patients as having mild disease, four as having moderate disease and three as having acute severe colitis. Results and caveats for the whole study, not just this receptor: Features of the rectal repertoire distinguished controls, mild-moderate colitis patients and acute severe colitis patients, and in acute severe colitis, rectal diversity was reduced because of clonal expansions. For technical reasons, substantially fewer templates were yielded by the blood samples of a couple of patients, and these blood samples were excluded from blood-rectal overlap analysis. Blood-derived T cells may have been included in the rectal pinch biopsies, particularly in patients with overt colitis. With only a few individuals, the healthy control group was small. Significantly higher autologous blood-rectal clonal overlap was found in ulcerative colitis patients than in controls, which suggested increased T cell trafficking to inflamed tissue. A couple of rectal CDR3 clonotypes were detected in all ulcerative colitis patients and were not detected in any of the controls. Because the repertoires came from total lymphocyte DNA, rare subsets such as regulatory T cells may have patterns that are not reflected.

On this clone itself: This clone's antigen is unknown. Base qualities are missing; no much larger clone stands one base away.

In the germline V gene (reference sequence), CDR1 corresponds to MNHEY and CDR2 to SMNVEV. The CDR3 measures 15 amino acids from cysteine to phenylalanine. Only CDR3 DNA remains: 45 bases, in frame from the first base. V is cut by 2 bases and J by 8 bases, and the space between the germline ends is 17 bases. Using the immunoSEQ TRB Survey service, rearranged CDR3 beta regions were amplified from genomic DNA with multiplex V and J primers. To keep sequencing depth equal across samples, survey-level depth of up to 500,000 reads per sample was applied. Libraries were purified, pooled and sequenced on Illumina technology. As for the original processing: Productive clonality, sample overlap, pairwise scatters, CDR3 beta length, V/D/J gene usage and productiveness were assessed with immunoSEQ online tools. Calculated diversity was defined as the number of unique rearrangements divided by total templates times 100, and Shannon and Simpson indices were additionally computed. Principal component analysis was performed on Z-score normalized data with the R prcomp function and the ggbiplot package. Morisita's index was used to quantify the clonal overlap between blood and rectum within each subject. In TCRdb, the immuneACCESS table is reduced to in-frame sequences with V and J assigned. These tables do not hold every clone; where another copy was compared, an unresolved V gene accounts for under half, and the others remain unexplained. The V and J calls and clone size were taken over from that table, and D and trimming were inferred from the DNA. The sample includes 16,000 or so clones, with roughly four fifths observed a single time. Jointly, the top ten make up 6.6% of the sample.

During colonoscopy, one to two pinch biopsies were obtained from the rectum for research. Ulcerative colitis patients had received no immunosuppressive medication before the diagnostic colonoscopy. Rectal biopsies were digested with proteinase K before DNA isolation. The Wizard kit (Promega) was used to extract genomic DNA from blood and intestinal samples. The clonotype comes from a boy younger than 18 with moderate ulcerative colitis. This chain is built from TRBV27 and TRBJ2-3, with a tentative D gene TRBD1 over 5 matching bases. Sequenced sample: gut tissue. The base sequence is TGTGCCAGCAGTTTAATGCTCGCCGGGCAGGGTACGCAGTATTTT. The translation is CASSLMLAGQGTQYF.